These 14 T cell receptor beta chains share one sample of origin, sequenced in a study of OX40 agonist ivuxolimab in advanced cancers. TCRdb's copy holds only in-frame clones and misses some; the assay was immunoSEQ multiplex PCR. Of about 31,000 clones in the sample, more than 70% are singletons; the top ten hold more than 25%. The sequenced sample was CD4+ or CD8+ T cells sorted from blood, obtained in a trial of the OX40 agonist ivuxolimab. The source of these receptors is an adult with an advanced solid tumor such as melanoma, head and neck, liver or kidney cancer.

The chain links TRBV19 to TRBJ2-5; 12 nucleotides agree with TRBD2. The J call is doubtful: the DNA matches TRBJ2-7 better. This CDR3 contains 16 residues. The germline gives CDR1 LNHDA, CDR2 SQIVND (reference sequence). CDR3 nucleotide sequence: TGTGCCAGTAGTGCGGGGACTAGCGGGTTTATGAACGAGCAGTACTTC. Translation: CASSAGTSGFMNEQYF.

The rearrangement uses TRBV11-2 and TRBJ2-7; 11 nucleotides match TRBD2. There are 17 residues in the CDR3. V lost 5 bases to trimming and J lost 3 bases; unmatched junction nucleotides: 12. From germline, CDR1 is SGHAT and CDR2 FQNNGV. The DNA for the CDR3 is TGTGCCAGCAGCCCCACCCCTCGGACTAGCGGGTTCTACGAGCAGTACTTC. Translating it yields CASSPTPRTSGFYEQYF.

This chain joins TRBV29-1 and TRBJ1-6, with 8 bases identical to TRBD1. Looked up from germline, CDR1 is SQVTM and CDR2 is ANQGSEA. Trimming took 6 bases from V and 8 from J; bases not matched to a gene: 6. This CDR3 spans 13 amino acids. CDR3 residues: CSVGQGWDSPLHF. CDR3 DNA: TGCAGCGTCGGACAGGGCTGGGATTCACCCCTCCACTTT. Combining the CDR3 with reference TRBV29-1 and TRBJ1-6 gives the whole variable domain SAVISQKPSRDICQRGTSLTIQCQVDSQVTMMFWYRQQPGQSLTLIATANQGSEATYESGFVIDKFPISRPNLTFSTLTVSNMSPEDSSIYLCSVGQGWDSPLHFGNGTRLTVT.

The sample holds one count of this clone. This chain connects TRBV11-2 to TRBJ2-7, with 7 bases that match TRBD1. CDR3 length: 14 residues. Germline values: CDR1 SGHAT, CDR2 FQNNGV. V gave up 5 bases and J gave up 3 bases; unmatched junction bases: 7. The CDR3 DNA reads TGTGCCAGCAGCCCGGACAGGCAAAGCTACGAGCAGTACTTC. Protein sequence: CASSPDRQSYEQYF.

This clone was counted only a few times. The chain joins TRBV10-3 to TRBJ2-7; TRBD2 agrees at 7 bases. Germline V gene lookup returns CDR1 ENHRY and CDR2 SYGVKD. CDR3 length: 16 amino acids. V lost 1 base and J lost 7; bases outside the gene matches: 13. This CDR3 reads CAISEFKGGTDLEQYF. DNA of the CDR3: TGTGCCATCAGTGAGTTTAAGGGAGGGACGGACTTGGAGCAGTACTTC.

The genes are TRBV6-5 and TRBJ1-1, with a possible D match to TRBD1 (5 bases). The CDR3 is made up of 14 amino acids. Trimming removed 0 bases from V and 2 bases from J, with 7 bases in between. Germline CDR1 MNHEY, CDR2 SVGAGI. The CDR3 DNA sequence: TGTGCCAGCAGTTACTCTGGGGGAAACACTGAAGCTTTCTTT. It translates to CASSYSGGNTEAFF.

This chain uses TRBV5-1 with TRBJ2-5; D unresolved. This CDR3 is built from 9 residues. V was clipped by 7 bases and J by 4 bases, with 2 bases between them. Germline CDR1 and CDR2: SGHRS and YFSETQ. The CDR3 sequence: CASVETQYF. CDR3 nucleotides: TGCGCCAGCGTAGAGACCCAGTACTTC.

Here the CDR3 reads CASSVEGAANTEAFF. The CDR3 DNA reads TGTGCCAGCAGCGTAGAAGGGGCCGCGAACACTGAAGCTTTCTTT. The chain carries TRBV9 and TRBJ1-1, with TRBD1 as a possible D gene (5 bases). Germline lookup yields CDR1 SGDLS and CDR2 YYNGEE. V was shortened by 0 bases and J by 1 base, with 10 bases between the two germline ends. The CDR3 consists of 15 residues.

This rearrangement joins TRBV6-5 to TRBJ2-1, with D unclear. This CDR3 is built from 15 residues. Germline V lookup: CDR1 MNHEY, CDR2 SVGAGI. The V end lost 2 bases, the J end lost 6 bases, and 14 bases lay between the germline ends. CDR3 bases: TGTGCCAGCAGTTACGGGTCATACCACTCCAATGAGCAGTTCTTC. This translates into CASSYGSYHSNEQFF.

The J gene is TRBJ2-7, the V gene TRBV9; possible D gene TRBD2, 6 bases. The germline V gene has CDR1 SGDLS and CDR2 YYNGEE. Trimming stripped 4 bases from V and 3 bases from J, with 14 bases between. This CDR3 is built from 14 residues. The CDR3 reads CASSPGGGSYEQYF. CDR3 sequence (DNA): TGTGCCAGCAGCCCCGGGGGTGGGAGCTACGAGCAGTACTTC.

This chain links TRBV6-1 with TRBJ1-1; D is possibly TRBD1 (6 bases). The germline gives CDR1 MNHNS, CDR2 SASEGT. The CDR3 runs to 17 residues. The V and J ends lost 1 base and 0 bases respectively, with 15 bases between them. CDR3 sequence reads: CASSEVWRGAMNTEAFF. CDR3 coding DNA: TGTGCCAGCAGTGAAGTCTGGAGGGGGGCGATGAACACTGAAGCTTTCTTT.

The chain has TRBV6-1 and TRBJ2-5; either TRBD1 or TRBD2 may fit D (9 bases each). The CDR3 length is 17 residues. V lost 0 bases, J lost 4 bases, and 18 bases lay in between. Germline V gene sequence: CDR1 MNHNS, CDR2 SASEGT. The CDR3 DNA reads as TGTGCCAGCAGTGAAGCGCGGGGGGGACAGGGAGTAGAGACCCAGTACTTC. Translating it yields CASSEARGGQGVETQYF.

CDR3 sequence: CAISSPEGTGKAFF. The CDR3 region has the DNA TGTGCCATCAGTTCACCCGAAGGGACAGGTAAAGCTTTCTTT. The chain couples TRBV10-3 to TRBJ1-1; 8 bases fit TRBD1. The CDR3 length is 14 residues. Looked up from germline, CDR1 is ENHRY and CDR2 is SYGVKD. V was clipped by 5 bases and J by 9 bases; unmatched bases: 11.

The CDR3 sequence is CASSLIGGESNQPQHF. In DNA form, the CDR3 reads TGTGCCAGCAGTCTAATAGGGGGGGAGAGCAATCAGCCCCAGCATTTT. The rearrangement links TRBV28 to TRBJ1-5; D is possibly TRBD1 (6 bases). The CDR3 has 16 residues. Trimming took off 5 bases at V and 1 base at J, with 15 bases between the two ends. Germline V gene lookup returns CDR1 MDHEN and CDR2 SYDVKM.